This paragraph covers one TCR beta chain sequence. In the same sample, other DNA sequences code for this CDR3. In the original analysis: Reference gene primer amplification yielded estimated nucleated cell counts. Clones were sequenced by immunoSEQ multiplex PCR, and TCRdb holds only the in-frame ones, with some missing. V, J and clone size are taken as reported in that table, and D and trimming were inferred from the DNA itself. The sample carries fewer than 200,000 clones, around 84% recorded once. V gave up 2 bases and J gave up 5 bases; unmatched junction bases: 5. The CDR3 extends over 14 amino acids. Germline V lookup: CDR1 KGHSH, CDR2 LQKENI. This sample stems from a study of blood T cell repertoires in COVID-19. Study-level information: Italy, Spain and the United States were the sources of the convalescent and acute COVID-19 samples. Sample material is recorded as cDNA or gDNA derived from T cells, B-cell-depleted T cells, or PBMCs.

Sequenced material: peripheral blood. The chain couples TRBV18 to TRBJ2-5; 7 bases align to TRBD1. The origin of this receptor is a human donor with acute or convalescent COVID-19. The donor label of this sample is uncertain. The DNA for the CDR3 is TGTGCCAGCTCACCAAAAGGGGGCGGCGAGACCCAGTACTTC. Residues: CASSPKGGGETQYF. Full variable domain (missing parts from reference TRBV18 and TRBJ2-5): NAGVMQNPRHLVRRRGQEARLRCSPMKGHSHVYWYRQLPEEGLKFMVYLQKENIIDESGMPKERFSAEFPKEGPSILRIQQVVRGDSAAYFCASSPKGGGETQYFGPGTRLLVL.